Presented here are 13 T cell receptor beta chains from one specimen sequenced in a study of read filtering for tumor transcriptome and immune sequencing. This library used approximately 370 ng RNA and molecular barcoded adaptors spanning alpha/delta and beta/gamma chains. MiXCR, applied by TCRdb to the reads, yields one record per CDR3 protein. In the table there are 46,000 or so distinct CDR3 sequences, 15% to 20% of which are singletons. The sample taken for sequencing was a population of CD138-negative cells sorted from bone marrow. The source of these receptors is a donor aged 40 or older with multiple myeloma.

In this sample, this clonotype turned up many times. The chain carries TRBV6-2 or TRBV6-3 and TRBJ2-1; no reliable D call. Per the germline V gene, CDR1 is MNHEY and CDR2 is SVGEGT. Trimming shortened V by 5 bases and J by 4 bases, and 6 bases separated the two germline ends. The CDR3 loop spans 12 amino acids. The DNA of the CDR3 is TGTGCCAGCAGTGGTGAATACAATGAGCAGTTCTTC. It is translated as CASSGEYNEQFF.

This clonotype was found many times. The chain is built from TRBV4-1 and TRBJ1-2; D uncertain. CDR1 and CDR2 (germline): MGHRA, YSYEKL. This CDR3 comprises 14 residues. The V and J ends lost 3 bases and 6 bases respectively, with 14 bases between them. CDR3 bases: TGCGCCAGCAGCCAGACGGGGTCGAGAAATGGCTACACCTTC. This codes for CASSQTGSRNGYTF.

On this clonotype: At one end, the junction sequence differs from germline, possibly due to a read error. The chain joins TRBV4-1 to TRBJ2-7; D perhaps matches TRBD2 (6 bases). The CDR3 contains 16 residues. Germline lookup yields CDR1 MGHRA and CDR2 YSYEKL. CDR3 nucleotide sequence: TGCGCCAGCAGCCAAGATCAGCCGGCGGGATCCTACGAGCGGTACTTC. Translation: CASSQDQPAGSYERYF.

Comments on this clonotype: One base away lies a much larger clone, so this may be a sequencing read error. V gene TRBV2 combines with J gene TRBJ2-1; D is possibly TRBD2 (5 bases). Germline V gene sequence: CDR1 SNHLY, CDR2 FYNNEI. The length of the CDR3 is 14 residues. V was cut by 8 bases and J by 5 bases, with 16 bases left in between. The CDR3 DNA follows: TGTGCCAGCGGAAGCGGTAATACCCACAATGAGCAGTTCTTC. Its protein product is CASGSGNTHNEQFF.

This clonotype turned up a few times. The chain is built from TRBV19 and TRBJ2-3; D tentatively fits TRBD1 or TRBD2 (5 bases each). Per the germline V gene, CDR1 is LNHDA and CDR2 is SQIVND (reference sequence). V shed 5 bases and J shed 4 bases, with 16 bases lying between them. The CDR3 is 15 amino acids. The CDR3 coding sequence is TGTGCCAGTAGTCGGGACGGCCCAGCGTCAGATACGCAGTATTTT. This sequence encodes CASSRDGPASDTQYF.

This clonotype was seen many times. The V call is TRBV6-5, the J call TRBJ1-1, with a possible D match to TRBD1 (6 bases). The length of the CDR3 is 12 residues. Germline CDR1 reads MNHEY; CDR2 reads SVGAGI. Trimming took 7 bases from V and 7 from J, leaving 13 bases between them. CDR3 sequence: CASTGDTGEAFF. The CDR3 nucleotides read TGTGCCAGCACAGGGGACACCGGTGAAGCTTTCTTT.

This clonotype was observed at least ten times. The chain is built from TRBV10-3 and TRBJ2-2; a weak D match, TRBD2 (5 bases). The CDR3 is 12 amino acids. From germline, CDR1 is ENHRY and CDR2 SYGVKD. V shed 8 bases and J shed 8 bases, with 12 bases lying between them. The CDR3: CAISLAAGELFF. The DNA of the CDR3 is TGTGCCATCTCTCTAGCCGCTGGGGAGCTGTTTTTT.

This clonotype was picked up many times. The rearrangement links TRBV29-1 to TRBJ1-1, with 8 bases lining up with TRBD1. Germline V CDR1 and CDR2: SQVTM, ANQGSEA. The CDR3 has 11 amino acids. V lost 7 bases, J lost 14 bases, and 12 bases stayed unmatched. CDR3 coding DNA: TGCAGCGGCGAAACAGGGGGAAGTCCCTTCTTT. Encoded protein: CSGETGGSPFF. Drawing the rest from reference TRBV29-1 and TRBJ1-1, the complete variable domain is SAVISQKPSRDICQRGTSLTIQCQVDSQVTMMFWYRQQPGQSLTLIATANQGSEATYESGFVIDKFPISRPNLTFSTLTVSNMSPEDSSIYLCSGETGGSPFFGQGTRLTVV.

This clonotype was recorded at least ten times. V and J are TRBV29-1 and TRBJ2-5, with unresolved D. V was clipped by 3 bases and J by 5 bases, with 16 bases between them. CDR1 is SQVTM and CDR2 is ANQGSEA in the germline V gene. The CDR3 length is 14 residues. CDR3 bases: TGCAGCGTTGATGGGGTCCAAACGCTGGAGACCCAGTACTTC. It translates to CSVDGVQTLETQYF.

This clonotype was seen ten or more times. The rearrangement joins TRBV29-1 to TRBJ2-7, with TRBD1 matching over 8 bases. The CDR3 runs 15 residues. Germline CDR1 and CDR2: SQVTM and ANQGSEA. With 4 bases clipped from V and 5 bases from J, the junction kept 13 bases outside the gene matches. CDR3 coding DNA: TGCAGCGTTGTTCCTCCGGACAGGGTGATCGACGAGCAGTACTTC. Its protein product is CSVVPPDRVIDEQYF.

As regards this clonotype: A junction boundary mismatches the germline segment, possibly from a read error. The rearrangement uses TRBV7-9 and TRBJ1-5; D might be TRBD1 (6 bases). The CDR3 contains 17 residues. From germline, CDR1 is SEHNR and CDR2 FQNEAQ (reference sequence). CDR3 sequence: CASSPGTGGFGNQPQHF. For the CDR3, the DNA is TGTGCCAGCAGCCCAGGAACGGGGGGCTTTGGCAATCAGCCCCAGCATTTC.

This clonotype was seen a few times. The chain combines TRBV19 with TRBJ2-5; tentatively, D is TRBD1 (6 bases). The CDR3 covers 14 residues. Germline loops: CDR1 LNHDA, CDR2 SQIVND (reference sequence). Between the trimmed V and J ends, which lost 6 bases and 5 bases, there was a span of 16 bases. The CDR3 bases are TGTGCCAGTAGCCGGGCAGGGGCCTTGGAGACCCAGTACTTC. It specifies CASSRAGALETQYF.

This clonotype was seen repeatedly, ten times or more. The gene calls are TRBV29-1 and TRBJ2-1; 7 positions agree with TRBD2. Germline CDR1 reads SQVTM; CDR2 reads ANQGSEA. The CDR3 sequence is 14 residues long. The trim removed 6 bases at V and 2 bases at J, leaving 7 bases unmatched. CDR3 bases: TGCAGCGTGAGGGGCGCGGGGGCCTACAATGAGCAGTTCTTC. Protein: CSVRGAGAYNEQFF.